These 25 T cell receptor beta chains share one sample of origin, sequenced in a study of blood T cell repertoires in COVID-19. TCRdb keeps only in-frame clones here, not all; method: immunoSEQ multiplex PCR. Of about 47,000 clones in the sample, under 85% were seen once. Sequenced: peripheral blood. Source of these receptors: a man in his fifties or sixties with active COVID-19.

The chain recombines TRBV3-1 (or the pseudogene TRBV3-2) with TRBJ1-2; possibly TRBD1 for D (5 bases). V lost 4 bases and J 4 bases, leaving 10 bases between the germline ends. Looked up from germline, CDR1 is LGHDT and CDR2 is YNNKEL (reference sequence). This CDR3 contains 13 residues. Here the CDR3 DNA reads TGTGCCAGCAGCCCAGGGTACGGCTATGGCTACACCTTC. Its translation: CASSPGYGYGYTF.

J is TRBJ2-1 and V is TRBV9; TRBD2 matches 8 bases. The junction had 10 bases not matched to a gene; V was cut back by 3 bases and J by 5 bases. The CDR3 has 16 amino acids. Germline lookup yields CDR1 SGDLS and CDR2 YYNGEE. The CDR3, as DNA: TGTGCCAGCAGCGATATAGCGGGAAGGTGGGACAATGAGCAGTTCTTC. Translated: CASSDIAGRWDNEQFF.

The V call is TRBV5-1, the J call TRBJ2-5; unclear D gene. From germline, CDR1 is SGHRS and CDR2 YFSETQ. V gave up 0 bases and J gave up 5 bases, with 14 bases separating them. The CDR3 is 15 residues long. The CDR3 DNA reads as TGCGCCAGCAGCTTGGGCCATGGAGCATCGGAGACCCAGTACTTC. Its translation is CASSLGHGASETQYF.

The count of this clone is one. The chain is built from TRBV28 and TRBJ1-5; 12 nucleotides agree with TRBD1. The CDR3 consists of 15 residues. J was trimmed by 4 bases and V by 7 bases; bases with no gene match: 5. The V gene's germline CDR1 is MDHEN and CDR2 SYDVKM. DNA of the CDR3: TGTGCCAGCAAGGGACAGGGGGCAGGGAATCAGCCCCAGCATTTT. Its translation: CASKGQGAGNQPQHF.

The rearrangement joins TRBV18 to TRBJ2-3; D is possibly TRBD2 (5 bases). The CDR3 extends over 15 amino acids. Trimming pared 0 bases from V and 5 bases from J, leaving 12 bases between. CDR1 and CDR2 (germline): KGHSH, LQKENI. CDR3 DNA sequence: TGTGCCAGCTCACCACCGGGATCGGCGGGAGATACGCAGTATTTT. Protein: CASSPPGSAGDTQYF.

This chain joins TRBV7-9 and TRBJ2-1; D may be TRBD2 (6 bases). The germline CDR1 and CDR2 sequences are SEHNR and FQNEAQ (reference sequence). The length of the CDR3 is 17 residues. Trimming removed 3 bases at V and 1 base at J, with 16 bases between. CDR3: CASSFRPYGGSYNEQFF. The CDR3 DNA reads as TGTGCCAGCAGCTTTCGGCCCTATGGAGGGTCCTACAATGAGCAGTTCTTC.

This clone was picked up one time. V gene TRBV7-8 combines with J gene TRBJ2-3, with TRBD2 matching 9 bases. Losses at the gene ends were 5 bases for V and 5 bases for J; bases not matched to a gene: 11. Germline V CDR1 and CDR2: SGHVS, FQNEAQ. The CDR3 is 16 residues long. CDR3 protein: CASSPPLGLARDTQYF. The CDR3 bases are TGTGCCAGCAGCCCCCCCCTAGGACTAGCGCGAGATACGCAGTATTTT.

The chain is built from TRBV5-1 and TRBJ1-1, with 8 bases matching TRBD1. Per the germline V gene, CDR1 is SGHRS and CDR2 is YFSETQ. The junction had 5 bases not matched to a gene; V was cut back by 3 bases and J by 1 base. CDR3 length: 15 residues. In DNA form, the CDR3 reads TGCGCCAGCAGCTCTCAGACAGGGGCGAACACTGAAGCTTTCTTT. Translated, it gives CASSSQTGANTEAFF.

This rearrangement joins TRBV11-3 to TRBJ2-1, with 10 bases fitting TRBD2. Trimming cost V 4 bases and J 3 bases; bases outside gene matches: 3. This CDR3 region has 15 residues. Germline V lookup: CDR1 SGHNT, CDR2 YENEEA. This CDR3 reads CASSSGLADYNEQFF. The CDR3, as DNA: TGTGCCAGCAGCTCCGGACTAGCGGACTACAATGAGCAGTTCTTC. Using reference TRBV11-3 and TRBJ2-1 for the parts outside the CDR3, the full variable domain is EAGVVQSPRYKIIEKKQPVAFWCNPISGHNTLYWYLQNLGQGPELLIRYENEEAVDDSQLPKDRFSAERLKGVDSTLKIQPAELGDSAVYLCASSSGLADYNEQFFGPGTRLTVL.

The rearrangement joins TRBV5-1 to TRBJ2-5, with 8 bases identical to TRBD2. V gave up 0 bases and J gave up 10 bases; unmatched junction bases: 8. Germline V lookup: CDR1 SGHRS, CDR2 YFSETQ. CDR3 size: 14 residues. The CDR3 protein is CASSLALAAAGQYF. CDR3 nucleotide sequence: TGCGCCAGCAGCTTGGCACTAGCGGCGGCGGGCCAGTACTTC. Filled out from reference TRBV5-1 and TRBJ2-5, the complete variable domain reads KAGVTQTPRYLIKTRGQQVTLSCSPISGHRSVSWYQQTPGQGLQFLFEYFSETQRNKGNFPGRFSGRQFSNSRSEMNVSTLELGDSALYLCASSLALAAAGQYFGPGTRLLVL.

The chain joins TRBV29-1 to TRBJ1-1; the match to TRBD1 covers 8 bases. This CDR3 contains 12 residues. Germline CDR1 and CDR2: SQVTM and ANQGSEA. The junction had 2 bases not matched to a gene; V was cut back by 7 bases and J by 1 base. The CDR3 nucleotides read TGCAGCGCCGGACAGGGGAACACTGAAGCTTTCTTT. Protein product: CSAGQGNTEAFF.

The chain employs TRBV5-6 and TRBJ2-1; D ambiguous. V lost 2 bases to trimming and J lost 4 bases, with 10 bases between them. In germline, CDR1 is SGHDT, CDR2 YYEEEE. The CDR3 is 14 residues long. The CDR3 DNA follows: TGTGCCAGCAGCTTCGAACTCCTTTACAATGAGCAGTTCTTC. This encodes CASSFELLYNEQFF.

The chain has TRBV9 and TRBJ2-7, with TRBD2 matching over 9 bases. Germline CDR1 and CDR2: SGDLS and YYNGEE. The V segment lost 7 bases and the J segment 6 bases; nucleotides outside the gene matches: 14. The CDR3 runs to 15 residues. In DNA, the CDR3 is TGTGCCAGCGCCCCTAGCGGGACCTCCCCCCTCGAGCAGTACTTC. It codes for CASAPSGTSPLEQYF.

The V call is TRBV28, the J call TRBJ1-6, with a tentative D call TRBD1 (5 bases). The V and J ends lost 2 bases and 5 bases respectively, with 16 bases between them. The germline V gene encodes CDR1 MDHEN and CDR2 SYDVKM. The CDR3 is 17 residues long. In DNA, the CDR3 is TGTGCCAGCAGTTTAGGGGCAGGGCGCGTGGATAATTCACCCCTCCACTTT. This codes for CASSLGAGRVDNSPLHF. The complete variable domain, with remaining parts taken from reference TRBV28 and TRBJ1-6, reads DVKVTQSSRYLVKRTGEKVFLECVQDMDHENMFWYRQDPGLGLRLIYFSYDVKMKEKGDIPEGYSVSREKKERFSLILESASTNQTSMYLCASSLGAGRVDNSPLHFGNGTRLTVT.

This clone was recorded once. The chain links TRBV24-1 to TRBJ2-7; 7 bases agree with TRBD1. V lost 4 bases and J lost 4; bases outside the gene matches: 3. The CDR3 length is 13 residues. The germline CDR1 and CDR2 sequences are KGHDR and SFDVKD. In DNA form, the CDR3 reads TGTGCCACCAGTGAGACAGGGTTGTACGAGCAGTACTTC. Amino acid sequence: CATSETGLYEQYF.

V is TRBV18 and J is TRBJ2-2; a weak D match, TRBD2 (6 bases). The CDR3 length is 15 residues. The V and J ends lost 2 bases and 6 bases respectively, with 13 bases between them. Per germline, CDR1 KGHSH and CDR2 LQKENI. This CDR3 is CASSPSSGTPGELFF. DNA of the CDR3: TGTGCCAGCTCACCAAGTAGCGGAACCCCCGGGGAGCTGTTTTTT.

The gene calls are TRBV7-2 and TRBJ1-1; 7 bases match TRBD1. Per germline, CDR1 SGHTA and CDR2 FQGNSA. V gave up 5 bases and J gave up 11 bases; unmatched junction bases: 8. This CDR3 has 12 residues. CDR3 coding DNA: TGTGCCAGCAGCCTGGGATTCAGGGGGGCTTTCTTT. Protein product: CASSLGFRGAFF.

The chain carries TRBV6-5 and TRBJ2-3; TRBD2 is a possible D gene (7 bases). The CDR3 runs 15 residues. The ends were cut back, 7 bases at V and 2 bases at J, with 16 bases in the middle. Germline V gene data show CDR1 as MNHEY and CDR2 as SVGAGI. The CDR3 sequence: CASTSGGGSTDTQYF. The CDR3 DNA sequence: TGTGCCAGCACCTCAGGCGGGGGCTCCACAGATACGCAGTATTTT.

The chain is built from TRBV7-2 and TRBJ2-5; D unresolved. The CDR3 has 13 residues. Germline lookup yields CDR1 SGHTA and CDR2 FQGNSA. Trimming cost V 3 bases and J 5 bases, with 10 bases left between them. The CDR3 is CASSLSRAETQYF. The CDR3 nucleotides are TGTGCCAGCAGCTTGTCCCGAGCGGAGACCCAGTACTTC.

The chain uses TRBV29-1 and TRBJ2-7; 7 nucleotides align to TRBD2. The CDR3 spans 9 residues. Trimming at V came to 6 bases and at J to 12 bases, leaving 5 bases not matched to a gene. From germline, CDR1 is SQVTM and CDR2 ANQGSEA. This chain's CDR3 is CSVQGEGYF. CDR3 bases: TGCAGCGTCCAAGGGGAGGGGTACTTC.

This sequence joins TRBV3-1 (or the pseudogene TRBV3-2) and TRBJ2-7; 8 bases agree with TRBD2. The germline gives CDR1 LGHDT, CDR2 YNNKEL (reference sequence). The CDR3 loop spans 17 amino acids. Trimming removed 1 base from V and 0 bases from J; junction bases left unmatched: 8. In DNA, the CDR3 is TGTGCCAGCAGCCAAGTGAAATTAGCGGGAACCTCCTACGAGCAGTACTTC. Translating gives CASSQVKLAGTSYEQYF.

The V call is TRBV19, the J call TRBJ1-2; D may be TRBD1 (6 bases). CDR1 and CDR2 from the germline V gene are LNHDA and SQIVND (reference sequence). V lost 4 bases to trimming and J lost 10 bases, with 19 bases between them. This CDR3 is 14 amino acids long. The chain's CDR3 is CASSNDRLQLYYTF. The CDR3, as DNA: TGTGCCAGTAGTAATGACAGGCTTCAACTTTACTACACCTTC.

The genes are TRBV5-1 and TRBJ2-3, with 9 bases lining up with TRBD1. Germline CDR1 reads SGHRS; CDR2 reads YFSETQ. The CDR3 is made up of 16 amino acids. V shed 3 bases, J shed 1 base, and the junction held 6 bases outside the gene matches. CDR3: CASSSQGAKGTDTQYF. The DNA for the CDR3 is TGCGCCAGCAGCTCACAGGGGGCGAAAGGCACAGATACGCAGTATTTT.

The chain couples TRBV4-2 to TRBJ2-5; D gene ambiguous. Germline assignment: CDR1 LGHNA and CDR2 YNFKEQ. V shed 0 bases and J shed 5 bases, with 16 bases lying between them. This CDR3 has 16 residues. The CDR3 DNA reads TGTGCCAGCAGCCAAGATCAAGTGGCTAGTGGTGAGACCCAGTACTTC. Translated: CASSQDQVASGETQYF.

The chain combines TRBV7-9 with TRBJ2-3, with TRBD2 identical over 13 bases. Germline CDR1 is SEHNR and CDR2 is FQNEAQ (reference sequence). After removal of 5 bases from V and 4 bases from J, the junction contained 6 bases not matched to a gene. This CDR3 has 16 residues. CDR3: CASSLGLAGVADTQYF. CDR3 sequence (DNA): TGTGCCAGCAGCCTCGGACTAGCGGGGGTGGCAGATACGCAGTATTTT.